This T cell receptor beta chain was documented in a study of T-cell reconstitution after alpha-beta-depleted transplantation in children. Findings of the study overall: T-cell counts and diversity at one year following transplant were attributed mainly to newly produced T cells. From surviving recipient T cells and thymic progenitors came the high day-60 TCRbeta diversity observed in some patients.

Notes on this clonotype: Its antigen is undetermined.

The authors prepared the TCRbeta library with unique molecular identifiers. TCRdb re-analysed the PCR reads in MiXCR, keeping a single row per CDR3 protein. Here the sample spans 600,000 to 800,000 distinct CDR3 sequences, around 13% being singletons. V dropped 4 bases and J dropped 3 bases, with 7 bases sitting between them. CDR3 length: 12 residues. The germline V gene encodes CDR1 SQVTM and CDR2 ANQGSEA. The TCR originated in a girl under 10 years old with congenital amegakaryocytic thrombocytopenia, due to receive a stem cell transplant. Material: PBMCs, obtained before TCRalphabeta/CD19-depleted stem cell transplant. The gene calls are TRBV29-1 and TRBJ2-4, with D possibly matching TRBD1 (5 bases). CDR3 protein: CSVVGDKNIQYF. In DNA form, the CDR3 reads TGCAGCGTTGTAGGGGACAAAAACATTCAGTACTTC.